This T cell receptor (beta chain) came from a study of T cells after yellow fever vaccination. TCRdb independently ran MiXCR on the 5' RACE reads; one entry per CDR3 protein. Here the sample spans roughly 310,000 distinct CDR3 sequences, 7.5% to 9% being singletons. The specimen comprised PBMCs, sampled on the day of the first yellow fever vaccination. This receptor was obtained from a man aged 18 to 29 who received the YFV17D yellow fever vaccine.

The CDR3 loop is CASSRDQDYSPLHF. The CDR3 region has the DNA TGTGCCAGCAGCCGTGATCAAGACTATTCACCCCTCCACTTT. The chain links TRBV7-2 to TRBJ1-6; D gene ambiguous. Trimming pared 5 bases from V and 8 bases from J, leaving 13 bases between. The CDR3 is 14 amino acids. Per the germline V gene, CDR1 is SGHTA and CDR2 is FQGNSA.